These 15 T cell receptor beta chains were all obtained from the same sample, sequenced in a study of somatic mutations in cytotoxic T cells in rheumatoid arthritis. Method: immunoSEQ multiplex PCR; TCRdb's copy keeps in-frame clones and lacks some. The sample includes 15,000 or so clones, about 80% of them seen just once. The sample consisted of CD8+ T cells sorted from blood. These receptors were taken from an adult with rheumatoid arthritis.

J is TRBJ2-2 and V is TRBV30; D is unclear. Germline CDR1 reads GTSNPN; CDR2 reads SVGIG (reference sequence). The CDR3 length is 12 residues. The germline V and J ends were trimmed by 5 bases and 1 base, with 5 bases remaining between them. The CDR3 spells CAWGRNTGELFF. CDR3 nucleotides: TGTGCCTGGGGAAGGAACACCGGGGAGCTGTTTTTT.

The CDR3 region is CASSEVGAGAHRVTGELFF. For the CDR3, the DNA is TGTGCCAGCAGTGAAGTGGGGGCGGGAGCCCACCGGGTCACCGGGGAGCTGTTTTTT. V is TRBV2 and J is TRBJ2-2; tentatively, D is TRBD2 (7 bases). CDR3 length equals 19 residues. Germline V CDR1 and CDR2: SNHLY, FYNNEI. The germline V and J ends were trimmed by 1 base and 4 bases, with 22 bases remaining between them.

The chain combines TRBV6-5 with TRBJ1-5; no clear D. This CDR3 is 14 amino acids long. Germline CDR1 reads MNHEY; CDR2 reads SVGAGI. The V end was cut by 8 bases, the J end by 7 bases, with 18 bases between. CDR3 residues: CASAHSETEQPQHF. The CDR3 DNA reads as TGTGCCAGCGCGCATTCAGAGACGGAGCAGCCCCAGCATTTT.

The CDR3 DNA sequence: TGTGCCAGGGCTAGCGGCAGCTCTGGGGCCAACGTCCTGACTTTC. Protein sequence: CARASGSSGANVLTF. The genes are TRBV7-9 and TRBJ2-6; TRBD2 aligns across 7 bases. Losses at the gene ends were 9 bases for V and 0 bases for J; bases not matched to a gene: 5. Looked up from germline, CDR1 is SEHNR and CDR2 is FQNEAQ (reference sequence). The CDR3 is made up of 15 amino acids.

V usage is TRBV5-1 and J usage is TRBJ1-3; D unclear. The CDR3 is 14 residues long. Germline-derived CDR1 and CDR2 are SGHRS and YFSETQ. V was cut by 4 bases and J by 2 bases, with 10 bases left in between. The CDR3 is CASSPVGAGNTIYF. The DNA for the CDR3 is TGCGCCAGCAGCCCCGTTGGGGCTGGAAACACCATATATTTT.

This chain links TRBV5-6 with TRBJ1-1; the D is unclear. The CDR3 runs 14 residues. V dropped 0 bases and J dropped 0 bases, with 6 bases sitting between them. Germline V lookup: CDR1 SGHDT, CDR2 YYEEEE. The CDR3 DNA sequence: TGTGCCAGCAGCTTGGCTGTGCTGAACACTGAAGCTTTCTTT. Protein: CASSLAVLNTEAFF.

The chain uses TRBV7-2 and TRBJ2-3; D call uncertain. V was cut by 5 bases and J by 3 bases, with 15 bases left in between. The germline V gene encodes CDR1 SGHTA and CDR2 FQGNSA. The CDR3 extends over 15 amino acids. The CDR3 DNA sequence: TGTGCCAGCAGCATCCTGGTGGCTGCTACAGATACGCAGTATTTT. It yields the protein CASSILVAATDTQYF.

CDR3 loop: CASSLAYDEQYF. The DNA for the CDR3 is TGTGCCAGCAGCTTAGCGTATGACGAGCAGTACTTC. V usage is TRBV7-9 and J usage is TRBJ2-5; no definite D call. The J call may be incorrect, as the DNA end agrees better with TRBJ2-7. CDR1 and CDR2 from the germline V gene are SEHNR and FQNEAQ (reference sequence). The CDR3 runs to 12 residues.

The chain is built from TRBV27 and TRBJ1-1; perhaps TRBD1 as D (5 bases). The germline CDR1 and CDR2 sequences are MNHEY and SMNVEV (reference sequence). The ends were cut back, 2 bases at V and 5 bases at J, with 15 bases in the middle. CDR3 length equals 15 residues. This chain's CDR3 is CASSLGVGGNTEAFF. The CDR3 DNA reads TGTGCCAGCAGTTTAGGGGTTGGGGGGAATACTGAAGCTTTCTTT.

The gene calls are TRBV19 and TRBJ2-7, with TRBD1 as a possible D gene (5 bases). The CDR3 is 14 residues long. Trimming took off 9 bases at V and 4 bases at J, with 19 bases between the two ends. Germline V lookup: CDR1 LNHDA, CDR2 SQIVND (reference sequence). The CDR3 is CASRIRAESYEQYF. The CDR3, as DNA: TGTGCCAGCCGGATCAGGGCTGAGAGTTACGAGCAGTACTTC.

J is TRBJ1-3 and V is TRBV10-3, with D possibly being TRBD1 (6 bases). This CDR3 has 15 residues. Germline-derived CDR1 and CDR2 are ENHRY and SYGVKD. The V and J ends lost 8 bases and 2 bases respectively, with 16 bases between them. CDR3 bases: TGTGCCATCGCACGGGACACCGAGACTGGAAACACCATATATTTT. It is translated as CAIARDTETGNTIYF.

The chain joins TRBV6-1 to TRBJ1-2, with 8 bases identical to TRBD1. With 7 bases clipped from V and 5 bases from J, the junction kept 9 bases outside the gene matches. Germline values: CDR1 MNHNS, CDR2 SASEGT. CDR3 length equals 14 residues. CDR3 region: CASIPGQAVYGYTF. DNA for the CDR3: TGTGCCAGCATTCCGGGACAGGCCGTTTATGGCTACACCTTC.

The chain uses TRBV4-2 and TRBJ2-7; no definite D call. V shed 4 bases and J shed 1 base, with 2 bases lying between them. This CDR3 is built from 11 residues. Per germline, CDR1 LGHNA and CDR2 YNFKEQ. The CDR3 sequence is CASSRSYEQYF. The DNA for the CDR3 is TGTGCCAGCAGCCGGTCCTACGAGCAGTACTTC.

The chain recombines TRBV11-3 with TRBJ2-2; D may be TRBD1 (5 bases). The CDR3 contains 16 residues. CDR1 and CDR2 from the germline V gene are SGHNT and YENEEA. V lost 8 bases to trimming and J lost 1 base, with 17 bases between them. The CDR3 here is CASSPREGVNTGELFF. In DNA form, the CDR3 reads TGTGCCAGCTCTCCCCGCGAAGGGGTGAACACCGGGGAGCTGTTTTTT.

This chain links TRBV29-1 with TRBJ2-7; D remains unclear. V was pared by 6 bases and J by 0 bases, with 6 bases between. This CDR3 has 11 amino acids. Germline assignment: CDR1 SQVTM and CDR2 ANQGSEA. The CDR3 sequence: CSVTDSYEQYF. In DNA, the CDR3 is TGCAGCGTGACGGACTCCTACGAGCAGTACTTC.